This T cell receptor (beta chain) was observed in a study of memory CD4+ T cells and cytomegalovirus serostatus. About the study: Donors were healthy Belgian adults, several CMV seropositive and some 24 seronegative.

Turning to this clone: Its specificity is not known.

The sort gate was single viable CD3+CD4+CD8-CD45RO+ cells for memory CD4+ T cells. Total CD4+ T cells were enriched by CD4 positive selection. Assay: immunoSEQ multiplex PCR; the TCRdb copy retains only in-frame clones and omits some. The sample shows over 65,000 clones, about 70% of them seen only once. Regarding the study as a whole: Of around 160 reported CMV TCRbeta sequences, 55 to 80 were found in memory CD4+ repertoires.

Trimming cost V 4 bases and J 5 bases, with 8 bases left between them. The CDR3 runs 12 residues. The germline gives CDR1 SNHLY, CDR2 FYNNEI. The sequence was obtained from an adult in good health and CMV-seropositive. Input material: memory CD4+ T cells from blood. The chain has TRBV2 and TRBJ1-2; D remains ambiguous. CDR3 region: CASSVGKYGYTF. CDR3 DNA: TGTGCCAGCAGTGTAGGGAAGTATGGCTACACCTTC.